This T cell receptor beta chain was obtained from a study of shared clonotypes between healthy human individuals. This table comes from immunoSEQ multiplex PCR, and its TCRdb copy is limited to in-frame clones, with some not included. The sample comprises 500,000 to 650,000 clones, roughly 79% of which are singletons, and more than 10% rests with the top ten. The V end was cut by 7 bases, the J end by 2 bases, with 24 bases between. Germline loops: CDR1 SGHVS, CDR2 FQNEAQ. This CDR3 spans 17 amino acids. The V call is TRBV7-8, the J call TRBJ2-7; possibly TRBD2 for D (6 bases). The source of this sequence is a middle-aged woman in good health. Some clones in this sample may be carry-over from other donors' samples. The sequencing input was PBMCs. The CDR3 DNA reads TGTGCCAGCATCCTTATCCCTTCCGGGACTTCCCCCTACGAGCAGTACTTC. Translation: CASILIPSGTSPYEQYF.